Listed here are 19 T cell receptor beta chains from one sample, sequenced in a study of T cell changes during pregnancy in multiple sclerosis. Method: immunoSEQ multiplex PCR; TCRdb's copy keeps in-frame clones and lacks some. The profile covers roughly 59,000 clones, with around nine tenths appearing a single time and approximately 1.5% taken by the ten largest. The input for sequencing was peripheral blood, taken in the third trimester of pregnancy. These receptors were obtained from a female donor in good health, enrolled as a control in a pregnancy study.

This clone was seen only a few times. The chain links TRBV5-5 to TRBJ1-5; unclear D gene. The CDR3 covers 15 residues. V was cut by 0 bases and J by 7 bases, with 14 bases left in between. Germline CDR1 reads SGHKS; CDR2 reads YYEKEE (reference sequence). Written as DNA, the CDR3 is TGTGCCAGCAGCTTGGCCGTCAGTATCCGCCAGCCCCAGCATTTT. It encodes CASSLAVSIRQPQHF.

This sequence joins TRBV7-2 and TRBJ2-5, with 7 bases that match TRBD1. In germline, CDR1 is SGHTA, CDR2 FQGNSA. Germline trimming cut 5 bases from V and 2 bases from J; bases unmatched to any gene: 8. This CDR3 is 15 amino acids long. In nucleotides, the CDR3 is TGTGCCAGCAGCCCTTTACAGGGGCGACAAGAGACCCAGTACTTC. Translated, it gives CASSPLQGRQETQYF.

The chain uses TRBV5-1 and TRBJ2-1, with D possibly being TRBD1 (5 bases). The CDR3 is made up of 14 amino acids. The germline V gene encodes CDR1 SGHRS and CDR2 YFSETQ. With 4 bases removed from V and 6 bases from J, the gap between germline ends came to 14 bases. The DNA of the CDR3 is TGCGCCAGCAGCGTCTCCTCAGGGTTCAATGAGCAGTTCTTC. Encoded protein: CASSVSSGFNEQFF.

V is TRBV6-1 and J is TRBJ1-2; weak D call: TRBD1 (5 bases). In germline, CDR1 is MNHNS, CDR2 SASEGT. Trimming took off 1 base at V and 0 bases at J, with 18 bases between the two ends. The CDR3 length is 18 residues. Written as DNA, the CDR3 is TGTGCCAGCAGTGAAGGGTTCCCCTTGGGGACTTCTAACTATGGCTACACCTTC. Amino acids: CASSEGFPLGTSNYGYTF.

V usage is TRBV27 and J usage is TRBJ2-7; 7 nucleotides align to TRBD1. Germline V gives CDR1 MNHEY, CDR2 SMNVEV (reference sequence). J was trimmed by 1 base and V by 6 bases; bases with no gene match: 9. The CDR3 runs 15 residues. The CDR3 sequence is CASRRGQARSYEQYF. The CDR3 coding sequence is TGTGCCAGCAGGCGTGGACAGGCCAGGTCCTACGAGCAGTACTTC.

This chain joins TRBV9 and TRBJ1-4; unclear D gene. The V gene's germline CDR1 is SGDLS and CDR2 YYNGEE. The CDR3 covers 14 residues. Between the trimmed V and J ends, which lost 0 bases and 3 bases, there was a span of 6 bases. The DNA for the CDR3 is TGTGCCAGCAGCGTAGTCTCCCCTAATGAAAAACTGTTTTTT. This sequence encodes CASSVVSPNEKLFF. Full variable domain (missing parts from reference TRBV9 and TRBJ1-4): DSGVTQTPKHLITATGQRVTLRCSPRSGDLSVYWYQQSLDQGLQFLIQYYNGEERAKGNILERFSAQQFPDLHSELNLSSLELGDSALYFCASSVVSPNEKLFFGSGTQLSVL.

The rearrangement uses TRBV6-6 and TRBJ1-4; 7 bases map to TRBD1. The V and J ends lost 6 bases and 4 bases, in that order; junction bases with no gene match: 5. Germline assignment: CDR1 MNHNY and CDR2 SVGAGI (reference sequence). CDR3 length: 14 residues. This CDR3 is CASSLQGRNEKLFF. In DNA, the CDR3 is TGTGCCAGCAGCCTACAGGGGCGTAATGAAAAACTGTTTTTT.

The chain links TRBV7-6 to TRBJ2-5, with D perhaps matching TRBD2 (7 bases). This CDR3 region has 15 residues. Deletions cut 6 bases from V and 2 bases from J, with 16 bases between. In germline, CDR1 is SGHVS, CDR2 FNYEAQ. CDR3 bases: TGTGCCAGCAGGGGGCGGGGGCCCGCGCAAGAGACCCAGTACTTC. Translated, it gives CASRGRGPAQETQYF. The complete variable domain, with remaining parts taken from reference TRBV7-6 and TRBJ2-5, reads GAGVSQSPRYKVTKRGQDVALRCDPISGHVSLYWYRQALGQGPEFLTYFNYEAQQDKSGLPNDRFSAERPEGSISTLTIQRTEQRDSAMYRCASRGRGPAQETQYFGPGTRLLVL.

The chain links TRBV5-1 to TRBJ2-2; TRBD1 is a possible D gene (6 bases). CDR3 length: 14 residues. The V end was cut by 4 bases, the J end by 6 bases, with 13 bases between. Germline V CDR1 and CDR2: SGHRS, YFSETQ. The CDR3, as DNA: TGCGCCAGCAGCCCACTACAGGGTCCCGGGGAGCTGTTTTTT. It yields the protein CASSPLQGPGELFF.

The chain couples TRBV25-1 to TRBJ2-1; 7 nucleotides line up with TRBD2. With 4 bases clipped from V and 5 bases from J, the junction kept 5 bases outside the gene matches. There are 14 residues in the CDR3. Germline loops: CDR1 MGHDK, CDR2 SYGVNS. The chain's CDR3 is CASSAGDYHNEQFF. The CDR3 nucleotides are TGTGCCAGCAGTGCCGGGGACTACCACAATGAGCAGTTCTTC.

This chain joins TRBV7-3 and TRBJ2-3; D gene ambiguous. This CDR3 region has 15 residues. Germline loops: CDR1 SGHTA, CDR2 FQGTGA. The V and J ends lost 3 bases and 2 bases respectively, with 12 bases between them. CDR3 nucleotide sequence: TGTGCCAGCAGCTTCGCACACCGGGTCACAGATACGCAGTATTTT. Translated, it gives CASSFAHRVTDTQYF. The variable domain in full, with the rest retrieved from reference TRBV7-3 and TRBJ2-3, is GAGVSQTPSNKVTEKGKYVELRCDPISGHTALYWYRQSLGQGPEFLIYFQGTGAADDSGLPNDRFFAVRPEGSVSTLKIQRTERGDSAVYLCASSFAHRVTDTQYFGPGTRLTVL.

This chain links TRBV19 with TRBJ1-5; no firm D call. Trimming left V 5 bases short and J 0 bases short, with 5 bases between. The CDR3 is made up of 13 amino acids. The germline CDR1 and CDR2 sequences are LNHDA and SQIVND (reference sequence). CDR3 loop: CASSEHSNQPQHF. The DNA of the CDR3 is TGTGCCAGTAGTGAACATAGCAATCAGCCCCAGCATTTT.

The chain couples TRBV15 to TRBJ1-4, with 7 bases identical to TRBD1. The germline gives CDR1 LNHNV, CDR2 YYDKDF (reference sequence). The CDR3 extends over 13 amino acids. V gave up 8 bases and J gave up 5 bases; unmatched junction bases: 5. This CDR3 is CATGTVKNEKLFF. The CDR3 DNA follows: TGTGCCACCGGGACAGTGAAAAATGAAAAACTGTTTTTT. The entire variable domain, with the rest obtained from reference TRBV15 and TRBJ1-4, is as follows: DAMVIQNPRYQVTQFGKPVTLSCSQTLNHNVMYWYQQKSSQAPKLLFHYYDKDFNNEADTPDNFQSRRPNTSFCFLDIRSPGLGDTAMYLCATGTVKNEKLFFGSGTQLSVL.

This chain links TRBV29-1 with TRBJ2-1; D gene unclear. Germline V gene sequence: CDR1 SQVTM, CDR2 ANQGSEA. The V end lost 5 bases, the J end lost 5 bases, and 10 bases lay between the germline ends. This CDR3 has 12 residues. The CDR3 protein is CSVSTSNNEQFF. In nucleotides, the CDR3 is TGCAGCGTTTCTACTTCGAACAATGAGCAGTTCTTC.

This chain uses TRBV28 with TRBJ2-7; weak D call: TRBD1 (6 bases). Trimming took off 3 bases at V and 4 bases at J, with 19 bases between the two ends. CDR1 MDHEN and CDR2 SYDVKM come from the germline V gene. CDR3 length: 16 amino acids. The CDR3 nucleotides are TGTGCCAGCAGTTTCCCTGACAGGCTGGGGTCTTACGAGCAGTACTTC. Amino acid sequence: CASSFPDRLGSYEQYF.

This chain links TRBV6-5 with TRBJ2-5, with a weak D call TRBD1 (5 bases). V lost 11 bases and J 5 bases, leaving 21 bases between the germline ends. Germline loops: CDR1 MNHEY, CDR2 SVGAGI. The CDR3 covers 14 residues. The CDR3 DNA reads as TGTGCCCAACCTGGGGCAGTGAATAGCGAGACCCAGTACTTC. Encoded protein: CAQPGAVNSETQYF.

The genes are TRBV11-2 and TRBJ1-1; D is unresolved. Germline CDR1 reads SGHAT; CDR2 reads FQNNGV. Between the trimmed V and J ends, which lost 3 bases and 4 bases, there was a span of 9 bases. The CDR3 is 13 amino acids. The CDR3 loop is CASSFVGSTEAFF. CDR3 in DNA: TGTGCCAGCAGCTTTGTGGGGAGCACTGAAGCTTTCTTT.

This clone was recorded only once. The gene calls are TRBV7-9 and TRBJ2-2; tentative D call: TRBD1 (6 bases). The germline V gene encodes CDR1 SEHNR and CDR2 FQNEAQ (reference sequence). Trimming shortened V by 5 bases and J by 9 bases, and 19 bases separated the two germline ends. This CDR3 region has 15 residues. CDR3 protein: CASSPRSTGMWELFF. The CDR3 nucleotides read TGTGCCAGCAGCCCAAGATCCACAGGGATGTGGGAGCTGTTTTTT.

The chain employs TRBV15 and TRBJ2-5; possibly TRBD2 for D (6 bases). Germline CDR1 and CDR2: LNHNV and YYDKDF (reference sequence). The CDR3 loop spans 14 amino acids. V was trimmed by 1 base and J by 3 bases, leaving 9 bases between them. The CDR3 loop is CATSRGTGEETQYF. The CDR3 nucleotides read TGTGCCACCAGCAGAGGGACGGGGGAAGAGACCCAGTACTTC.